Following are 31 T cell receptor beta chains from one sample sequenced in a study of control samples from healthy donors and cancer patients. This table comes from immunoSEQ multiplex PCR, and its TCRdb copy is limited to in-frame clones, with some not included. The data hold about 120,000 clones, with 80% to 95% observed a single time. Material: blood. The receptors come from a man aged 18 to 29 in good health.

Only a few counts were recorded for this clone. V usage is TRBV4-1 and J usage is TRBJ1-1; D is perhaps TRBD1 (5 bases). The CDR3 is made up of 14 amino acids. With 2 bases removed from V and 10 bases from J, the gap between germline ends came to 17 bases. CDR1 and CDR2 (germline): MGHRA, YSYEKL. This CDR3 reads CASSQQNRLTGAFF. For the CDR3, the DNA is TGCGCCAGCAGCCAACAAAACAGGTTAACCGGAGCTTTCTTT.

The chain joins TRBV11-2 to TRBJ1-3; the match to TRBD1 covers 8 bases. Per the germline V gene, CDR1 is SGHAT and CDR2 is FQNNGV. This CDR3 contains 16 residues. V was pared by 5 bases and J by 2 bases, with 8 bases of the junction left unmatched. The DNA of the CDR3 is TGTGCCAGCAGCCCCCGGACAGGGAAAACTGGAAACACCATATATTTT. Translation: CASSPRTGKTGNTIYF.

This rearrangement joins TRBV29-1 to TRBJ1-2; the match to TRBD1 covers 8 bases. The CDR3 runs 11 residues. V was clipped by 4 bases and J by 8 bases; unmatched bases: 3. Germline V gene sequence: CDR1 SQVTM, CDR2 ANQGSEA. The CDR3 here is CSVARGQGYTF. In nucleotides, the CDR3 is TGCAGCGTTGCCAGGGGGCAAGGCTACACCTTC.

This clone has just one count. The chain employs TRBV3-1 (or the pseudogene TRBV3-2) and TRBJ1-2, with D tentatively TRBD1 (5 bases). With 1 base removed from V and 8 bases from J, the gap between germline ends came to 8 bases. Germline V CDR1 and CDR2: LGHDT, YNNKEL (reference sequence). This CDR3 has 12 amino acids. CDR3 nucleotide sequence: TGTGCCAGCAGCCAAGGGGGCGGGGGCTACACCTTC. Translated, it gives CASSQGGGGYTF.

The gene calls are TRBV10-2 and TRBJ1-5; no reliable D call. The CDR3 covers 12 residues. The germline V gene encodes CDR1 WSHSY and CDR2 SAAADI. V was trimmed by 2 bases and J by 4 bases, leaving 3 bases between them. The CDR3 reads CASSEPNQPQHF. The CDR3 DNA reads TGCGCCAGCAGTGAGCCGAATCAGCCCCAGCATTTT.

The gene calls are TRBV28 and TRBJ1-1; D is possibly TRBD1 (5 bases). The CDR3 runs to 13 residues. Germline CDR1 reads MDHEN; CDR2 reads SYDVKM. The V end lost 6 bases, the J end lost 3 bases, and 11 bases lay between the germline ends. The CDR3 spells CASSRQRDTEAFF. The CDR3 bases are TGTGCCAGCAGCAGACAGCGGGACACTGAAGCTTTCTTT.

This clone was observed a handful of times. V and J are TRBV12-2 and TRBJ1-1; the table's D gene call, TRBD1, was not cross checked with the DNA. TRBV12-2 is a pseudogene locus. CDR3 size: 15 residues. CDR3 protein: CASRLAGQGGTEAFF. The CDR3 bases are TGTGCAAGTCGCTTAGCGGGACAGGGAGGAACTGAAGCTTTCTTT.

In regard to this clone: This CDR3 is also generated by other DNA sequences in the sample. The rearrangement joins TRBV12-5 to TRBJ1-2; tentative D call: TRBD1 (5 bases). There are 13 residues in the CDR3. The germline V and J ends were trimmed by 2 bases and 4 bases, with 8 bases remaining between them. CDR1 is LGHNT and CDR2 is FRNRAP in the germline V gene. Here the CDR3 reads CASGLQGPYGYTF. In DNA form, the CDR3 reads TGTGCTAGTGGTTTGCAGGGACCCTATGGCTACACCTTC.

The chain has TRBV29-1 and TRBJ1-2; D ambiguous. V gave up 7 bases and J gave up 1 base, with 16 bases separating them. The CDR3 is 14 amino acids. Germline values: CDR1 SQVTM, CDR2 ANQGSEA. For the CDR3, the DNA is TGCAGCGCCGACGACACCACAGTTAACTATGGCTACACCTTC. Its protein is CSADDTTVNYGYTF.

The rearrangement uses TRBV9 and TRBJ1-1; no reliable D call. V shed 5 bases and J shed 3 bases, with 17 bases lying between them. The CDR3 spans 15 residues. Germline CDR1 and CDR2: SGDLS and YYNGEE. CDR3 amino acids: CASSGLGGWDTEAFF. In nucleotides, the CDR3 is TGTGCCAGCAGTGGGCTGGGAGGGTGGGACACTGAAGCTTTCTTT.

The CDR3: CASSDTANTEAFF. For the CDR3, the DNA is TGTGCCAGTAGCGATACAGCTAACACTGAAGCTTTCTTT. The chain employs TRBV19 and TRBJ1-1; D unresolved. The CDR3 consists of 13 residues. Germline V gives CDR1 LNHDA, CDR2 SQIVND (reference sequence). V was cut by 6 bases and J by 2 bases, with 10 bases left in between.

This chain uses TRBV3-1 (or the pseudogene TRBV3-2) with TRBJ2-2; possibly TRBD2 for D (7 bases). Trimming took 6 bases from V and 6 from J, leaving 14 bases between them. Germline CDR1 is LGHDT and CDR2 is YNNKEL (reference sequence). The CDR3 is 14 residues long. CDR3 sequence: CASRVQGGAGELFF. In nucleotides, the CDR3 is TGTGCCAGCAGGGTACAAGGGGGGGCCGGGGAGCTGTTTTTT.

The chain employs TRBV5-1 and TRBJ1-2; no clear D gene. The germline V and J ends were trimmed by 0 bases and 7 bases, with 13 bases remaining between them. This CDR3 has 14 residues. Germline V gene sequence: CDR1 SGHRS, CDR2 YFSETQ. DNA for the CDR3: TGCGCCAGCAGCTTGGTACCCTCGGGAGGTGGCTACACCTTC. Translation: CASSLVPSGGGYTF.

V is TRBV5-1 and J is TRBJ2-1; D not resolved. This CDR3 contains 15 residues. CDR1 SGHRS and CDR2 YFSETQ come from the germline V gene. Trimming removed 0 bases from V and 0 bases from J, with 7 bases in between. Here the CDR3 reads CASSLGTASYNEQFF. As DNA, the CDR3 is TGCGCCAGCAGCTTGGGCACGGCCTCCTACAATGAGCAGTTCTTC.

CDR3 region: CASRSDRATYEQYF. CDR3 coding DNA: TGTGCCAGCAGGAGCGACAGGGCCACCTACGAGCAGTACTTC. The chain joins TRBV11-2 to TRBJ2-7; the match to TRBD1 covers 7 bases. The germline V gene has CDR1 SGHAT and CDR2 FQNNGV. V trimming: 6 bases; J trimming: 2 bases; junction bases outside the gene matches: 7. The length of the CDR3 is 14 residues.

The CDR3 DNA sequence: TGTGCCAGCAGTCAGCTCCCCTACGAGCAGTACTTC. This sequence encodes CASSQLPYEQYF. J is TRBJ2-7 and V is TRBV6-2 or TRBV6-3, with D hard to call. The CDR3 covers 12 residues. With 5 bases removed from V and 2 bases from J, the gap between germline ends came to 7 bases. The germline gives CDR1 MNHEY, CDR2 SVGEGT.

This sequence joins TRBV10-3 and TRBJ1-5; TRBD1 aligns across 8 bases. The CDR3 length is 16 residues. V gave up 9 bases and J gave up 3 bases; unmatched junction bases: 13. Germline loops: CDR1 ENHRY, CDR2 SYGVKD. The CDR3 is CAIPWMGQAVNQPQHF. CDR3 DNA: TGTGCCATTCCTTGGATGGGACAGGCCGTCAATCAGCCCCAGCATTTT.

The V and J genes are TRBV7-3 and TRBJ2-7, with 11 bases matching TRBD2. This CDR3 has 15 residues. Unmatched junction bases numbered 9, after V lost 5 bases and J lost 6 bases. CDR1 and CDR2 (germline): SGHTA, FQGTGA. The CDR3 loop reads CASSPTLAGVGEQYF. CDR3 DNA: TGTGCCAGCAGCCCGACACTAGCGGGGGTTGGCGAGCAGTACTTC.

The rearrangement joins TRBV5-1 to TRBJ1-6; 7 positions agree with TRBD1. After removal of 2 bases from V and 6 bases from J, the junction contained 2 bases not matched to a gene. This CDR3 comprises 14 residues. Germline CDR1 SGHRS, CDR2 YFSETQ. The CDR3: CASSLQGRNSPLHF. The DNA of the CDR3 is TGCGCCAGCAGCTTACAGGGGCGTAATTCACCCCTCCACTTT.

This chain connects TRBV6-1 to TRBJ1-1, with 9 bases fitting TRBD1. V dropped 3 bases and J dropped 12; count of bases not matched to a gene: 14. Germline CDR1 and CDR2: MNHNS and SASEGT. The CDR3 is 15 amino acids. The CDR3 sequence: CASSEEEAGTGKTFF. CDR3 sequence (DNA): TGTGCCAGCAGTGAGGAGGAAGCGGGGACAGGGAAAACTTTCTTT.

The chain has TRBV28 and TRBJ1-2; TRBD1 might be the D (6 bases). Germline assignment: CDR1 MDHEN and CDR2 SYDVKM. V was clipped by 3 bases and J by 1 base, with 12 bases between them. CDR3 length: 15 residues. CDR3 sequence reads: CASSLQDRNNYGYTF. CDR3 nucleotide sequence: TGTGCCAGCAGTTTGCAAGACAGGAATAACTATGGCTACACCTTC.

This chain joins TRBV4-1 and TRBJ1-1; no reliable D call. This CDR3 spans 14 amino acids. V lost 2 bases, J lost 8 bases, and 15 bases lay in between. Per germline, CDR1 MGHRA and CDR2 YSYEKL. CDR3 region: CASSQPTRKPEAFF. The CDR3 region has the DNA TGCGCCAGCAGCCAACCCACAAGGAAGCCCGAAGCTTTCTTT.

The V call is TRBV11-2, the J call TRBJ2-7, with D hard to call. Germline V gene lookup returns CDR1 SGHAT and CDR2 FQNNGV. This CDR3 comprises 14 residues. Trimming stripped 1 base from V and 2 bases from J, with 9 bases between. The chain's CDR3 is CASSLVRQPYEQYF. The CDR3 coding sequence is TGTGCCAGCAGCTTAGTCCGGCAGCCCTACGAGCAGTACTTC.

This chain links TRBV7-6 with TRBJ2-3, with 8 bases identical to TRBD2. The CDR3 contains 18 residues. The germline V gene has CDR1 SGHVS and CDR2 FNYEAQ. J gave up 3 bases and V 4 bases, and 15 bases lay outside the gene matches. CDR3 DNA sequence: TGTGCCAGCAGCTCACCCCGGGGCGGGGGGCTTGGGACAGATACGCAGTATTTT. Its translation: CASSSPRGGGLGTDTQYF.

CDR3 region: CARSLERGPFTDTQYF. CDR3 nucleotides: TGTGCCAGAAGCTTGGAGAGGGGGCCCTTCACAGATACGCAGTATTTT. This chain links TRBV5-3 with TRBJ2-3; TRBD1 agrees at 7 bases. TRBV5-3 belongs to the ORF category, with a function that is uncertain. V lost 0 bases and J lost 2; bases outside the gene matches: 6. CDR3 length: 16 amino acids.

The rearrangement links TRBV5-4 to TRBJ2-3; D remains ambiguous. The V and J ends lost 2 bases and 0 bases respectively, with 4 bases between them. This CDR3 is 13 amino acids long. The germline CDR1 and CDR2 sequences are SGHNT and YYREEE (reference sequence). CDR3 amino acids: CASSFQSTDTQYF. In nucleotides, the CDR3 is TGTGCCAGCAGCTTTCAGAGCACAGATACGCAGTATTTT.

The chain carries TRBV19 and TRBJ2-5; 8 positions match TRBD2. J lost 5 bases, V lost 7 bases, and 6 bases had no gene match. Germline CDR1 is LNHDA and CDR2 is SQIVND (reference sequence). The CDR3 is 13 amino acids. The CDR3 spells CASKTSGGETQYF. CDR3 sequence (DNA): TGTGCCAGTAAAACTAGCGGAGGGGAGACCCAGTACTTC.

The chain combines TRBV13 with TRBJ1-1; D unclear. The CDR3 covers 13 residues. Germline CDR1 is PRHDT and CDR2 is FYEKMQ (reference sequence). The V and J ends lost 5 bases and 3 bases respectively, with 10 bases between them. CDR3 in DNA: TGTGCCAGCAGCCTGTCAACAGACACTGAAGCTTTCTTT. The encoded protein is CASSLSTDTEAFF.

This sequence joins TRBV5-6 and TRBJ2-1; weak D call: TRBD1 (6 bases). Trimming took off 4 bases at V and 0 bases at J, with 11 bases between the two ends. The length of the CDR3 is 15 residues. Looked up from germline, CDR1 is SGHDT and CDR2 is YYEEEE. CDR3 region: CASSLGASSYNEQFF. The CDR3 DNA sequence: TGTGCCAGCAGCCTGGGGGCGAGCTCCTACAATGAGCAGTTCTTC.

V usage is TRBV27 and J usage is TRBJ1-2; 7 nucleotides match TRBD1. Trimming took 6 bases from V and 0 from J; bases not matched to a gene: 16. The CDR3 sequence is 18 residues long. Germline CDR1 reads MNHEY; CDR2 reads SMNVEV (reference sequence). The CDR3 sequence: CASSRGQIKAPSNYGYTF. In DNA, the CDR3 is TGTGCCAGCAGCCGGGGACAGATTAAAGCCCCTTCTAACTATGGCTACACCTTC.

This clone was counted many times. The chain uses TRBV7-9 and TRBJ2-2; 10 bases are shared with TRBD2. V trimming: 9 bases; J trimming: 3 bases; junction bases outside the gene matches: 7. This CDR3 has 15 residues. The germline gives CDR1 SEHNR, CDR2 FQNEAQ (reference sequence). Here the CDR3 reads CASVGLAEYTGELFF. The CDR3 bases are TGTGCCAGTGTAGGACTAGCGGAATACACCGGGGAGCTGTTTTTT.